Listed below are T cell receptor beta chains from one sample, sequenced in a study of shared clonotypes between healthy human individuals. TCRdb's copy holds only in-frame clones and misses some; the assay was immunoSEQ multiplex PCR. This sample has about 1 million clones, with about 74% found just once. Sequencing used memory CD4+ T cells sorted from blood. All receptors come from a man between 18 and 35 years old in good health. CDR3s include the opening cysteine and the closing phenylalanine or tryptophan. Each record gives: clone size, CDR3 length, D gene, V gene, J gene, CDR3 DNA, CDR3 protein. D genes are given only for firm matches. Not all rows give a size; the values are once, few, many and, for expanded clones, a class.

.	19	.	TRBV7-5	TRBJ1-1	TGTGCCAGAAGCTACCAGGGACGACTCACACCGGCCTGTTTCTCTTCAGCTTTCTTT	CARSYQGRLTPACFSSAFF
.	15	TRBD2	TRBV11-2	TRBJ2-7	TGTGCCAGCAGCTTAGTACTAGCGGGGGCCTACGAGCAGTACTTC	CASSLVLAGAYEQYF
.	15	TRBD2	TRBV5-1	TRBJ2-5	TGCGCCAGCAGCTCGACTAGCGGGGGGGCGAAGACCCAGTACTTC	CASSSTSGGAKTQYF
few	13	TRBD1	TRBV5-1	TRBJ1-1	TGCGCCAGCGGGGGACAGTTGAACACTGAAGCTTTCTTT	CASGGQLNTEAFF
few	13	TRBD1	TRBV27	TRBJ1-4	TGTGCCAGCAGTAACTGGGACAGAGAAAAACTGTTTTTT	CASSNWDREKLFF
few	15	TRBD1	TRBV7-2	TRBJ1-5	TGTGCCAGCAGTTTACGACAGGGTGGCAATCAGCCCCAGCATTTT	CASSLRQGGNQPQHF
once	16	.	TRBV7-9	TRBJ2-5	TGTGCCAGCAGCTTAGCGTCTAGGGACCAGCAAGAGACCCAGTACTTC	CASSLASRDQQETQYF
.	12	.	TRBV19	TRBJ2-7	TGTGCCAGTAGTATGGGGCCCTACGAGCAGTACTTC	CASSMGPYEQYF
.	14	TRBD1	TRBV11-3	TRBJ2-7	TGTGCCAGCAGCTCCGGACAGGGGAGGGTCGAGCAGTACTTC	CASSSGQGRVEQYF
few	12	.	TRBV2	TRBJ2-4	TGTGCCAGCAGTGTGGATGGGAACATTCAGTACTTC	CASSVDGNIQYF
.	15	.	TRBV5-1	TRBJ2-7	TGCGCCAGCAGCCCAAACGCGGGCCTCGGCTACGAGCAGTACTTC	CASSPNAGLGYEQYF
.	13	TRBD1	TRBV28	TRBJ1-5	TGTGCCATCGGGACAGGGGTCGGTCAGCCCCAGCATTTT	CAIGTGVGQPQHF
.	15	TRBD2	TRBV28	TRBJ2-1	TGTGCCAGCCCGCCCTCCGGGGGGTCCTACAATGAGCAGTTCTTC	CASPPSGGSYNEQFF
.	14	.	TRBV6-5	TRBJ2-1	TGTGCCAGCAGTTATTTAGTTGGTGGCAATGAGCAGTTCTTC	CASSYLVGGNEQFF
.	14	TRBD1	TRBV7-3	TRBJ1-1	TGTGCCAGCAGCGCGGGACAGGGTTTCACTGAAGCTTTCTTT	CASSAGQGFTEAFF
few	16	TRBD2	TRBV7-3	TRBJ2-1	TGTGCCAGCAGCTTAGTGCTGCGGGGGGGCCTCGATGAGCAGTTCTTC	CASSLVLRGGLDEQFF
few	13	.	TRBV7-9	TRBJ2-3	TGTGCCAGCAGTATGGGGAGCACAGATACGCAGTATTTT	CASSMGSTDTQYF
few	19	TRBD1	TRBV4-1	TRBJ1-4	TGCGCCAGCAGCCAAGGAAGTGACAGGGCCCTATGGGGGAATGAAAAACTGTTTTTT	CASSQGSDRALWGNEKLFF
.	13	.	TRBV27	TRBJ2-7	TGTGCCAGCCGCACCTGGGCCTCCGGGGAGCAGTACTTC	CASRTWASGEQYF
.	15	TRBD2	TRBV9	TRBJ2-3	TGTGCCAGCAGCGTCGGACTAGTGAGCACAGATACGCAGTATTTT	CASSVGLVSTDTQYF
few	13	TRBD1	TRBV5-4	TRBJ1-2	TGTGCCAGCAGCGAGGGGGCCCACTATGGCTACACCTTC	CASSEGAHYGYTF
.	13	.	TRBV28	TRBJ1-5	TGTGCCAGCTGGAGGGAAATCAATCAGCCCCAGCATTTT	CASWREINQPQHF
.	15	TRBD1	TRBV5-8	TRBJ1-2	TGTGCCAGCAGCGCCACCGGGACAGGGATCCATGGCTACACCTTC	CASSATGTGIHGYTF
.	12	.	TRBV7-8	TRBJ2-7	TGTGCCAGCAGCTTGCCAGCCCGCGAGCAGTACTTC	CASSLPAREQYF
.	17	TRBD1	TRBV19	TRBJ2-1	TGTGCCAGTAGTGCGACAGGGCTAGTTTTCGGATACAATGAGCAGTTCTTC	CASSATGLVFGYNEQFF
.	13	.	TRBV10-2	TRBJ1-1	TGCGCCAGCAGTGAGTCGAGGGGCACTGAAGCTTTCTTT	CASSESRGTEAFF